The entry that follows covers one TCR beta chain sequence. This clonotype was observed once. The specificity of this receptor is unknown. Per-base quality was not reported, and no clone a single base away is much larger than it. A lone read offers only weak evidence. Receptor amplification or capture employed RT-PCR. The instrument given in TCRdb is Illumina HiSeq 2500. TCRdb redid the processing of the public reads, applying fastp at Q25 and MiXCR, and retained in-frame beta chains. Identical CDR3 proteins give one entry, which carries the most common genes and DNA. The sample records approximately 730,000 distinct CDR3 sequences, approximately 15% of which are singletons. The ten biggest clones cover 6.5% to 8.5% of the sample. This sample is drawn from a study of response to subunit inactivated influenza vaccine (dated by TCRdb to the late 2010s). Broadly, across the study: Deep quantitative profiling of the T cell receptor repertoire was used in the study to follow responses to a trivalent subunit inactivated influenza vaccine. Paper-wide results and their limitations: The authors suggested that each seasonal influenza vaccination may recruit only a limited number of new T cells.

Germline trimming amounts to 0 bases on V and 3 bases on J, with 14 as the count of junction bases outside the gene matches. Its CDR3 holds 19 amino acids, cysteine through phenylalanine. Just the 57-base CDR3 DNA is kept, in frame starting at base 1. According to the germline V gene, CDR1 reads LGHNA and CDR2 reads YSLEER. In this chain, TRBV4-3 is recombined with TRBJ2-3, with 8 bases matching TRBD2. The specimen comprised PBMCs from blood, sampled roughly 15 days before vaccination. The TCR sequence derives from a man aged 50 or older who received an inactivated influenza vaccine. Donor details come from another sample of the same person, matched by shared clones. The CDR3 reads as follows: CASSQDRSGRTMSTDTQYF. In nucleotide form, the sequence is TGCGCCAGCAGCCAAGATAGAAGCGGGAGAACGATGAGTACAGATACGCAGTATTTT.